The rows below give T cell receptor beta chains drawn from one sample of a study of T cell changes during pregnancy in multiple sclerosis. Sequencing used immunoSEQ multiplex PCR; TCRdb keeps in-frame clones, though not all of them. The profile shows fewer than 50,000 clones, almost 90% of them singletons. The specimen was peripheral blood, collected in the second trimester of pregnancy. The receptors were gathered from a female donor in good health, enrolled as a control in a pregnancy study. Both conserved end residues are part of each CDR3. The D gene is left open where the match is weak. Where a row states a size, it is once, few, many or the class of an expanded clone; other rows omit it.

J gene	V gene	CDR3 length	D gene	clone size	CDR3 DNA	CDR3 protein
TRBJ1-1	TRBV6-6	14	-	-	TGTGCCAGCACCACGTCGGGGGTGGGCACTGAAGCTTTCTTT	CASTTSGVGTEAFF
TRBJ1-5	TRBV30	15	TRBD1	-	TGTGCCTGGAGTCCAGGGACAGGGTCGGGGCAGCCCCAGCATTTT	CAWSPGTGSGQPQHF
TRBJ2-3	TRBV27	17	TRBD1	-	TGTGCCAGCAGTTTATTAGGGGGGACAGGGGGTTCGGATACGCAGTATTTT	CASSLLGGTGGSDTQYF
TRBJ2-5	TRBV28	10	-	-	TGTGCCAGCAGTTTTCCCTGCCAGTACTTC	CASSFPCQYF
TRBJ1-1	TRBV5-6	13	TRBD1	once	TGTGCCAGCAGCCACCTACAGGGGACTGAAGCTTTCTTT	CASSHLQGTEAFF
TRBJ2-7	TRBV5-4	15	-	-	TGTGCCAGCAGCCCCCGAGGCGGGTCTTCCTACGAGCAGTACTTC	CASSPRGGSSYEQYF
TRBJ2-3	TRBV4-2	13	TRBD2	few	TGTGCCAGCAGAAGGACTAGCGGCGATACGCAGTATTTT	CASRRTSGDTQYF
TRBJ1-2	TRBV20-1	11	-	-	TGCAGTGCTAGGAAACTGGAGGGCTACACCTTC	CSARKLEGYTF
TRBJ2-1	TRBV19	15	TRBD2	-	TGTGCCAGTAGTATCCAAGCGGGGACCTACAATGAGCAGTTCTTC	CASSIQAGTYNEQFF
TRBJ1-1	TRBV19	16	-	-	TGTGCCAGTAGTATCGGGAGAGGGCTGCGGAACACTGAAGCTTTCTTT	CASSIGRGLRNTEAFF
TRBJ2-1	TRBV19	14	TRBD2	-	TGTGCCAGTAGTACTTGGCTAGCGGGACTTGAGCAGTTCTTC	CASSTWLAGLEQFF
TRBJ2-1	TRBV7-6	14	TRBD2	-	TGTGCCAGCAGCTTAAGCGGCGGGAGCGAGGAGCAGTTCTTC	CASSLSGGSEEQFF
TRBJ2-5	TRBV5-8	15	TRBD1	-	TGTGCCAGCAGCTCCAGGGAAGGGGGCAGGGGGACCCAGTACTTC	CASSSREGGRGTQYF
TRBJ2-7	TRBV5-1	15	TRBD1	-	TGCGCCAGCAGCTTGGCCGGGACAGCCTCCTACGAGCAGTACTTC	CASSLAGTASYEQYF
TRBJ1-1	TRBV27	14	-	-	TGTGCCAGCAGTTTTAGGGCGGCGGGCACTGAAGCTTTCTTT	CASSFRAAGTEAFF
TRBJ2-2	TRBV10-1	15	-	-	TGCGCCAGCAGTGAAGGACAACCGAACACCGGGGAGCTGTTTTTT	CASSEGQPNTGELFF
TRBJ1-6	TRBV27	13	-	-	TGTGCCAGCAGTTTCCCAGGGGATTCACCCCTCCACTTT	CASSFPGDSPLHF
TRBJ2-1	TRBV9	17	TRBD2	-	TGTGCCAGCAGCGTAAAAAGAAGGGCGGGGGGGCCTAATGAGCAGTTCTTC	CASSVKRRAGGPNEQFF
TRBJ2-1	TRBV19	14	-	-	TGTGCCAGTAGTATAATCGACAGTTTCAGTGAGCAGTTCTTC	CASSIIDSFSEQFF
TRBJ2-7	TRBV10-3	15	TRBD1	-	TGTGCCATCGCCTACAGGGGTGGGGAAAACTACGAGCAGTACTTC	CAIAYRGGENYEQYF
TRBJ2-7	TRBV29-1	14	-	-	TGCAGCGTCGGACACAAAGGGAAAATCCACGAGCAGTACTTC	CSVGHKGKIHEQYF
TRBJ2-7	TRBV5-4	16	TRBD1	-	TGTGCCAGCAGCTTGACCTCGGGACAGGGGGCAAGAGAGCAGTACTTC	CASSLTSGQGAREQYF
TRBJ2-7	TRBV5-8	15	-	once	TGTGCCAGCAGCACGGATCTAGCGAGCTCCTACGAGCAGTACTTC	CASSTDLASSYEQYF
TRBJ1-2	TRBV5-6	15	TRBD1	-	TGTGCCAGCAGCTTGCACCGGGGGACAGGCGGCGGCTACACCTTC	CASSLHRGTGGGYTF
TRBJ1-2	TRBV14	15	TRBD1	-	TGTGCCAGCAGCCGGGTGACAGGGAAGGGTGAGGGCTACACCTTC	CASSRVTGKGEGYTF
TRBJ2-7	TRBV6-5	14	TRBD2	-	TGTGCCAGCAGTTACCGACGGGGGGACTACGAGCAGTACTTC	CASSYRRGDYEQYF
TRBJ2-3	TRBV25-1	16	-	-	TGTGCCAGCAGACCCTCTCCTGGCGGGGCGACAGATACGCAGTATTTT	CASRPSPGGATDTQYF
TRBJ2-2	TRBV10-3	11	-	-	TGTGCCATCTCCCTAGGCGGGGAGCTGTTTTTT	CAISLGGELFF
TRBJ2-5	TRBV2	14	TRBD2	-	TGTGCCAGCAGTATTTTTGGCGGGAGTGAGGCCCAGTACTTC	CASSIFGGSEAQYF
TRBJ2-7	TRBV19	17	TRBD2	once	TGTGCCAGTAGTATATCACCTGGTAGCGGGAGAACCTACGAGCAGTACTTC	CASSISPGSGRTYEQYF
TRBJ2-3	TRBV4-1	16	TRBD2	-	TGCGCCAGCAGCCAAGGGGTAGCGGGGGGCACAGATACGCAGTATTTT	CASSQGVAGGTDTQYF
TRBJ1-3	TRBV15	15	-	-	TGTGCCACCAGCCCAGGGGACCTCTCTGGAAACACCATATATTTT	CATSPGDLSGNTIYF
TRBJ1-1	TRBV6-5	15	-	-	TGTGCCAGCAGGGCTACACAGGGAAGGGGCACTGAAGCTTTCTTT	CASRATQGRGTEAFF
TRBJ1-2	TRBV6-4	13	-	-	TGTGCCAGCAGGGAGGGAGGGCTCGGCGGCTACACCTTC	CASREGGLGGYTF
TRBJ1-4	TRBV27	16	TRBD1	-	TGTGCCAGCAGTTCCCTCCTACAGGGGCCTAATGAAAAACTGTTTTTT	CASSSLLQGPNEKLFF
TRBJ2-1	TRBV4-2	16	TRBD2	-	TGTGCCAGCAGCCAAGAAGTAGCGGGAGGTCACAATGAGCAGTTCTTC	CASSQEVAGGHNEQFF
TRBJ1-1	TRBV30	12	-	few	TGTGCCTGGCGGACTCTGAACACTGAAGCTTTCTTT	CAWRTLNTEAFF
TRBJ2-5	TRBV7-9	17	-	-	TGTGCCAGCAGCCACAAGGCGGGGCAGGAAGGGAAAGAGACCCAGTACTTC	CASSHKAGQEGKETQYF
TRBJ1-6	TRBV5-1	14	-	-	TGCGCCAGCAGCCAGGGGACGGTAAATTCACCCCTCCACTTT	CASSQGTVNSPLHF
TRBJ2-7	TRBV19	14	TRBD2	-	TGTGCCAGTAGTGCGACGACTAGCACCGGCGAGCAGTACTTC	CASSATTSTGEQYF
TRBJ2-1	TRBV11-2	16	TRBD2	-	TGTGCCAGCAGCTTACGGGCGGCTAGCGGGACCAATGAGCAGTTCTTC	CASSLRAASGTNEQFF
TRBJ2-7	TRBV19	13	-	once	TGTGCCAGTAAGACGGGGAGCTCCTACGAGCAGTACTTC	CASKTGSSYEQYF
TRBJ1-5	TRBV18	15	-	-	TGTGCCAGCTCACCACGGGACTATAGCAATCAGCCCCAGCATTTT	CASSPRDYSNQPQHF
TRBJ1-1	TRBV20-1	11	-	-	TGCAGTGCCACCCCTAGGACAGAGGCTTTCTTT	CSATPRTEAFF
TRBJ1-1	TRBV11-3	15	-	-	TGTGCCAGCAGGGGGAACAGGGAGAAGACCACTGAAGCTTTCTTT	CASRGNREKTTEAFF
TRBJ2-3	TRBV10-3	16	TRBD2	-	TGTGCCATCAGTGACGGTCCTAGCGGGATCACAGATACGCAGTATTTT	CAISDGPSGITDTQYF
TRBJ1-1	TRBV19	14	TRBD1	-	TGTGCCAGTAGTAACCCAGGGACAGGGACCGAAGCTTTCTTT	CASSNPGTGTEAFF
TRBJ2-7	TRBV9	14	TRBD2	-	TGTGCCAGCAGCGGAGGGACTAGCGGATACGAGCAGTACTTC	CASSGGTSGYEQYF